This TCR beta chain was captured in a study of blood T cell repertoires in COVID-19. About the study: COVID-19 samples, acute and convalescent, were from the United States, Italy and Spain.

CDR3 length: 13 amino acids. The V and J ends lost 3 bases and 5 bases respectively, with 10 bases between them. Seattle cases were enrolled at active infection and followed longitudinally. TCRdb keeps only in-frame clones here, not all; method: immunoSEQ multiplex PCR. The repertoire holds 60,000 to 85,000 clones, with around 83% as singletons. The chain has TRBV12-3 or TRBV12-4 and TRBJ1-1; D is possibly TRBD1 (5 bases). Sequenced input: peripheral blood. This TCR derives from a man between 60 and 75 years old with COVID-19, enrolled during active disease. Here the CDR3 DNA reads TGTGCCAGCAGTTTCTGGGGCGAGACTGAAGCTTTCTTT. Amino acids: CASSFWGETEAFF.